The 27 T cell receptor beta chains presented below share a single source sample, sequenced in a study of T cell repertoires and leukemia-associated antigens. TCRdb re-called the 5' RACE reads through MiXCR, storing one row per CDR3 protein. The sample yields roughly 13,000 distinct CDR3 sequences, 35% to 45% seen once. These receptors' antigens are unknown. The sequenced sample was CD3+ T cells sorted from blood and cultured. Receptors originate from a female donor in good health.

The CDR3, as DNA: TGTGCCAGCAGCCAAGACAGAGGGGCCGCTTACAATGAGCAGTTCTTC. Protein: CASSQDRGAAYNEQFF. This sequence joins TRBV14 and TRBJ2-1; perhaps D is TRBD1 or TRBD2 (5 bases each). Germline V gene data show CDR1 as SGHDN and CDR2 as FVKESK. The V and J ends lost 0 bases and 4 bases respectively, with 13 bases between them. The CDR3 runs 16 residues.

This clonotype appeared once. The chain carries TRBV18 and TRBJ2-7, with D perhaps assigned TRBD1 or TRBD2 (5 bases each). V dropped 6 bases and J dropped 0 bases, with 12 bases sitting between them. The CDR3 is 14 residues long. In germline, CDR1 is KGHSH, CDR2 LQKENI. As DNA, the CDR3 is TGTGCCAGCTCGGGGGAGACAAGCTCCTACGAGCAGTACTTC. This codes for CASSGETSSYEQYF.

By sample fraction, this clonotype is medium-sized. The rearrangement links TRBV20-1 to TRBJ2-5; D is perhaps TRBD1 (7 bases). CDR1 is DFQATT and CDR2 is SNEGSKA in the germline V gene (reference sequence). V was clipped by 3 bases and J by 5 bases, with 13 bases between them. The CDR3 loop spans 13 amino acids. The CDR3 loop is CSARTPGGETQYF. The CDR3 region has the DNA TGCAGTGCTAGGACCCCAGGGGGGGAGACCCAGTACTTC.

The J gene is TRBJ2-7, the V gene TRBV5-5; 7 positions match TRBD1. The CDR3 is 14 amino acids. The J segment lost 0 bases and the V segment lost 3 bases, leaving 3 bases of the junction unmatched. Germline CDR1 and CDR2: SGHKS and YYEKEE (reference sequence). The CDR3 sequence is CASSWTGSSYEQYF. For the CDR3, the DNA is TGTGCCAGCAGCTGGACAGGAAGCTCCTACGAGCAGTACTTC.

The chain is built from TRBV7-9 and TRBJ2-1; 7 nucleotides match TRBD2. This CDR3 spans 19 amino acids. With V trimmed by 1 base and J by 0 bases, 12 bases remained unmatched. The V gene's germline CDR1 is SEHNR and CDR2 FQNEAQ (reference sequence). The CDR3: CASSLDFPLAVLSYNEQFF. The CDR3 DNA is TGTGCCAGCAGCTTAGATTTCCCCCTAGCGGTACTCTCCTACAATGAGCAGTTCTTC.

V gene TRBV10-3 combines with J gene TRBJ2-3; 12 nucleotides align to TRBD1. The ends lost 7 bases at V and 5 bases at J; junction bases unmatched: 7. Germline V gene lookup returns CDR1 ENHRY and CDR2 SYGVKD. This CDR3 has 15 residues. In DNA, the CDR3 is TGTGCCATCACTCCGGGACAGGGGGCGCAAGATACGCAGTATTTT. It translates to CAITPGQGAQDTQYF.

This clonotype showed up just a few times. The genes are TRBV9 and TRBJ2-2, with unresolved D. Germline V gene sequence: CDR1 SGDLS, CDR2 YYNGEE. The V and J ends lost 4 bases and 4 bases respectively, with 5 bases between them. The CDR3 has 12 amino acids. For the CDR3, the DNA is TGTGCCAGCAGCACGGGCACCGGGGAGCTGTTTTTT. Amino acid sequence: CASSTGTGELFF.

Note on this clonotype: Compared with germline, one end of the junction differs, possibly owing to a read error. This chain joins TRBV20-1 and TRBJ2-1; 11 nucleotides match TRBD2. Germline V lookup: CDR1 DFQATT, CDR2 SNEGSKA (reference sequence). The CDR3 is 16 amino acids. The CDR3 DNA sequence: TGCAATGCTAGGTCGCTAGCGGGAGGATTCCACAACGAGCAGTTCTTC. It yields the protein CNARSLAGGFHNEQFF.

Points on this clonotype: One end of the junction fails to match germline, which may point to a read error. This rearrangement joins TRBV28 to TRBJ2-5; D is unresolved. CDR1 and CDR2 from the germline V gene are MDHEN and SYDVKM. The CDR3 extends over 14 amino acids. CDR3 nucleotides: TGTGCCAGCAGTCAGTTCACCGCAGAAGAGACCCGGTACTTC. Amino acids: CASSQFTAEETRYF.

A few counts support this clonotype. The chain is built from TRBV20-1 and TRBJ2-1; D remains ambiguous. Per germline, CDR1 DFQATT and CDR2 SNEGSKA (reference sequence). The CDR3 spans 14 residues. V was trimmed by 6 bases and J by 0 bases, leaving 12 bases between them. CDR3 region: CSAKPWRSYNEQFF. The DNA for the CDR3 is TGCAGTGCCAAACCGTGGCGCTCCTACAATGAGCAGTTCTTC.

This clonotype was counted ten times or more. CDR3 residues: CASSFSENTGELFF. For the CDR3, the DNA is TGTGCCAGCAGCTTTAGCGAGAACACCGGGGAGCTGTTTTTT. V is TRBV7-2 and J is TRBJ2-2; possibly TRBD2 for D (5 bases). Trimming left V 3 bases short and J 1 base short, with 6 bases between. Germline loops: CDR1 SGHTA, CDR2 FQGNSA. The length of the CDR3 is 14 residues.

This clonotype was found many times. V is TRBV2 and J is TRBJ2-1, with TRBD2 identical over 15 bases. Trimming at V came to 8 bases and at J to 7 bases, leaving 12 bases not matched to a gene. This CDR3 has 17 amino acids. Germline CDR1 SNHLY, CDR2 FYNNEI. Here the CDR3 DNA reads TGTGCCAGCCTAACCGGGACTAGCGGGAGGAAGGGGAATGAGCAGTTCTTC. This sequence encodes CASLTGTSGRKGNEQFF.

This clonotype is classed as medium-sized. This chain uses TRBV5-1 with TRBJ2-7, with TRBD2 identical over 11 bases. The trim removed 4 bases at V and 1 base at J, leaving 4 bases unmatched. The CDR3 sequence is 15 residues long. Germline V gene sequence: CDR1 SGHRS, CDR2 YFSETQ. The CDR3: CASSQGLAESYEQYF. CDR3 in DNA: TGCGCCAGCAGCCAGGGACTAGCGGAGTCCTACGAGCAGTACTTC. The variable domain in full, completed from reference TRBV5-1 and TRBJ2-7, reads KAGVTQTPRYLIKTRGQQVTLSCSPISGHRSVSWYQQTPGQGLQFLFEYFSETQRNKGNFPGRFSGRQFSNSRSEMNVSTLELGDSALYLCASSQGLAESYEQYFGPGTRLTVT.

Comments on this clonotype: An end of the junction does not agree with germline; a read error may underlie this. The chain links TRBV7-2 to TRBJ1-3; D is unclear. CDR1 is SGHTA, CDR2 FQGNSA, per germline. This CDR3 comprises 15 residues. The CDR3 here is CASSLAGSSENTIYF. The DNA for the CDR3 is TGTGCCAGCAGCTTAGCCGGCAGCTCTGAGAACACCATATATTTC.

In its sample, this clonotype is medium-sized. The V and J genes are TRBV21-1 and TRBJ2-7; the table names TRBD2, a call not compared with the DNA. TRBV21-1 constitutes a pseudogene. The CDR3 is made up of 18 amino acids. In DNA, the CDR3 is TGTGCCAGCAGCAATGAAATGGCTAGCGGCCGACGGGGCTACGAGCAGTACTTC. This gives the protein CASSNEMASGRRGYEQYF.

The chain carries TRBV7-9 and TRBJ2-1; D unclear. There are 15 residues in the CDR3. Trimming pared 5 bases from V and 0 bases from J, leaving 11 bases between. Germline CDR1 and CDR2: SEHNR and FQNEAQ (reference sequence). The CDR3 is CASSILSFSYNEQFF. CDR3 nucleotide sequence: TGTGCCAGCAGCATTCTTTCCTTCTCCTACAATGAGCAGTTCTTC.

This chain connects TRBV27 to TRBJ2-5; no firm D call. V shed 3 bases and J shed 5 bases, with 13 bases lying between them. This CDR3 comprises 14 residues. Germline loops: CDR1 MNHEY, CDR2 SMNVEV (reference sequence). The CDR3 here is CASSLSMGMETQYF. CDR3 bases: TGTGCCAGCAGTTTGAGTATGGGCATGGAGACCCAGTACTTC.

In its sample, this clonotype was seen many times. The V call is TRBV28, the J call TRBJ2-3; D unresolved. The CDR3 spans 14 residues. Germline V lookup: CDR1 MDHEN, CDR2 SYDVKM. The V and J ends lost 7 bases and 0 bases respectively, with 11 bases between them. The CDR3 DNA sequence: TGTGCCAGCAATCCCCCCGGTAGCACAGATACGCAGTATTTT. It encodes CASNPPGSTDTQYF.

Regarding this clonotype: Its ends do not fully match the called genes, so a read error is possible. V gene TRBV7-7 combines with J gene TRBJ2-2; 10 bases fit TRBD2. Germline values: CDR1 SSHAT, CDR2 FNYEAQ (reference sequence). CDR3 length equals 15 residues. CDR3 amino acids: CASSSLAGATGELVF. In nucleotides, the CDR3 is TGTGCTAGCAGCTCTCTAGCGGGAGCGACCGGGGAGCTGGTTTTT.

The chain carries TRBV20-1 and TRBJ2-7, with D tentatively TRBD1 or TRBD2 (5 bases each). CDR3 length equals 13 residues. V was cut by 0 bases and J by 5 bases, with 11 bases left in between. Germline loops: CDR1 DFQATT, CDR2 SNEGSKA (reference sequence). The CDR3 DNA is TGCAGTGCTAGAGATCCCGGGGCCCACGAGCAGTACTTC. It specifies CSARDPGAHEQYF.

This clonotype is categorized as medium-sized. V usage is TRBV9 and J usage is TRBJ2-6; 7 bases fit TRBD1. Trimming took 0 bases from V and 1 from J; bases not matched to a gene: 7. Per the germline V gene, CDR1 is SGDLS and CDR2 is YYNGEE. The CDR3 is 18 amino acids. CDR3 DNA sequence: TGTGCCAGCAGCGTAGGAGGACAGGCCTCGTCTGGGGCCAACGTCCTGACTTTC. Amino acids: CASSVGGQASSGANVLTF.

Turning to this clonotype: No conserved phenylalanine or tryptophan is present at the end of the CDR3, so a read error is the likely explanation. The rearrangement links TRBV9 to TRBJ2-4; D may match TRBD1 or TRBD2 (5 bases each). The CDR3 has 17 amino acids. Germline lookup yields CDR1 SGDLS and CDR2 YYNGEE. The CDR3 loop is CASSPGTESSSKDIQYS. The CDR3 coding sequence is TGTGCCAGCAGCCCCGGGACCGAATCGTCCTCCAAAGACATTCAGTACTCC.

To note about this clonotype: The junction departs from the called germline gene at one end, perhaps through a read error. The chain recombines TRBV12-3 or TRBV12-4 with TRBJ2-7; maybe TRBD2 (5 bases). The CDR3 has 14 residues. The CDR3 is CVSSLSAEAREQYF. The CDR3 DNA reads TGTGTCAGCAGTTTATCAGCGGAAGCCCGCGAGCAGTACTTC.

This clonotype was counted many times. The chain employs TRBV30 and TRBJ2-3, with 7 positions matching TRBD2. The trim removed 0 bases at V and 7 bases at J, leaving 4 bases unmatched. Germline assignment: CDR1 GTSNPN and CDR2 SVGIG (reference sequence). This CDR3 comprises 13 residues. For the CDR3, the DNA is TGTGCCTGGAGTGTACGGGGGGAAAATACGCAGTATTTT. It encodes CAWSVRGENTQYF.

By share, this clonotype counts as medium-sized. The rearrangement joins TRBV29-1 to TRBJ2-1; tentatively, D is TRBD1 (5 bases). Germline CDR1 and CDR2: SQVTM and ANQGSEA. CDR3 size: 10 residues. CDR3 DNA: TGCTCAGGGCGTTACAATGAGCAGTTCTTC. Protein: CSGRYNEQFF.

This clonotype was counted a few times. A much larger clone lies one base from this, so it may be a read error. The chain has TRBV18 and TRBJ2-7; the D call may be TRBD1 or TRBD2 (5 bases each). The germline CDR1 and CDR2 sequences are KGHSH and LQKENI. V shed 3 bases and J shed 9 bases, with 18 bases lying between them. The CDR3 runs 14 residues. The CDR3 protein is CASSPPGRLHGQYF. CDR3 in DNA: TGTGCCAGCTCACCGCCGGGGCGGTTGCACGGGCAGTACTTC. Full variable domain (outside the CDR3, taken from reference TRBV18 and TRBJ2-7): NAGVMQNPRHLVRRRGQEARLRCSPMKGHSHVYWYRQLPEEGLKFMVYLQKENIIDESGMPKERFSAEFPKEGPSILRIQQVVRGDSAAYFCASSPPGRLHGQYFGPGTRLTVT.

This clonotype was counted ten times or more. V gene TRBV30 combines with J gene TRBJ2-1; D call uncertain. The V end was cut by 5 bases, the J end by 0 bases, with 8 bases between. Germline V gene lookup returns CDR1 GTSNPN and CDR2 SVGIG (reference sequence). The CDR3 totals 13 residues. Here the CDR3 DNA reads TGTGCCTGGGACAAGTTCTCCTACAATGAGCAGTTCTTC. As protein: CAWDKFSYNEQFF. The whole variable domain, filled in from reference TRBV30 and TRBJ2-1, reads SQTIHQWPATLVQPVGSPLSLECTVEGTSNPNLYWYRQAAGRGLQLLFYSVGIGQISSEVPQNLSASRPQDRQFILSSKKLLLSDSGFYLCAWDKFSYNEQFFGPGTRLTVL.